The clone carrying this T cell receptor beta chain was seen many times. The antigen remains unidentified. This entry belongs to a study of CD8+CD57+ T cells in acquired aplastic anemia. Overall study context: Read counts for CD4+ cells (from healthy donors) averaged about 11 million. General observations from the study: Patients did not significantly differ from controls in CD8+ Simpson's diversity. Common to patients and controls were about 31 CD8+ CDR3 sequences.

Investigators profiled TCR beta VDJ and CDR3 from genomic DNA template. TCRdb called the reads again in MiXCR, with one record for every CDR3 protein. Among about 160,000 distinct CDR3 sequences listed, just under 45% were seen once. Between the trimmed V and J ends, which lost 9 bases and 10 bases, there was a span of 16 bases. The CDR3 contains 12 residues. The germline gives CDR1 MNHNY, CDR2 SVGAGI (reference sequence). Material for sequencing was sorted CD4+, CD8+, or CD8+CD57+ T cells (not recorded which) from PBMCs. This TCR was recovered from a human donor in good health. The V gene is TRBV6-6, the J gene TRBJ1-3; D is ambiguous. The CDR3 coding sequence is TGTGCCAGTGGACGGGCGGAAGGTACCATATATTTT. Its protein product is CASGRAEGTIYF.